This TCR beta chain was sequenced for a study of T cell responses to AZD1222 COVID-19 vaccine. Sequencing used immunoSEQ multiplex PCR; TCRdb keeps in-frame clones, though not all of them. The profile shows around 91,000 clones, approximately 91% of them singletons. Germline loops: CDR1 LGHNA, CDR2 YSLEER. The CDR3 spans 14 residues. Trimming took 6 bases from V and 7 from J; bases not matched to a gene: 9. Sequences were derived from peripheral blood, sampled on day 0 of AZD1222 vaccination. The rearrangement links TRBV4-3 to TRBJ2-1; 7 nucleotides agree with TRBD2. The TCR originated in an adult in good health. CDR3 in amino acids: CASRKSGARNEQFF. The CDR3 DNA reads as TGCGCCAGCAGGAAGAGCGGGGCGAGGAATGAGCAGTTCTTC.